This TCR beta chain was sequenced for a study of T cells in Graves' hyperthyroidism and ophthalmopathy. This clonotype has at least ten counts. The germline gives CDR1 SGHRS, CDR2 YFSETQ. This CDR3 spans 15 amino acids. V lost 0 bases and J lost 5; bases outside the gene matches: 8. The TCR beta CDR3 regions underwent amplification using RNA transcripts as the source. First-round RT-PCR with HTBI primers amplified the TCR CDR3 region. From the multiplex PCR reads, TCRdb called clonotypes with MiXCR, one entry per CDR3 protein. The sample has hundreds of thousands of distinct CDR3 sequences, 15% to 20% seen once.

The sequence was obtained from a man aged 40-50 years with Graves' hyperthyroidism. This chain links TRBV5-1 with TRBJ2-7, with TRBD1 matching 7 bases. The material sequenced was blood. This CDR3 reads CASSLVETGLDEQYF. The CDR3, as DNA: TGCGCCAGCAGCTTGGTAGAGACAGGGCTCGACGAGCAGTACTTC.